The 22 T cell receptor beta chains presented below share a single source sample, sequenced in a study of CD4 T cells in relation to SARS-CoV-2 and coronaviruses. CD4+ T cells from unexposed donors were obtained before the COVID-19 pandemic (2011-2018). After roughly 9 days of culture, CD4+ T cells were isolated. No antigens are known for them. Profiled with immunoSEQ multiplex PCR; TCRdb holds only in-frame clones, not every one. Of just under 20,000 clones listed, roughly 81% are singletons. Sequenced material: CD4+ T cells from PBMCs, cultured in vitro. All receptors derive from a human donor in good health.

The table lists this clone with a few counts. V and J are TRBV5-1 and TRBJ2-5, with D perhaps assigned TRBD1 or TRBD2 (5 bases each). The CDR3 loop spans 15 amino acids. Germline-derived CDR1 and CDR2 are SGHRS and YFSETQ. The V end was cut by 4 bases, the J end by 0 bases, with 13 bases between. CDR3 protein: CASSDLGTDQETQYF. In DNA form, the CDR3 reads TGCGCCAGCAGCGACCTCGGGACCGACCAAGAGACCCAGTACTTC.

The chain employs TRBV5-1 and TRBJ1-4; D gene ambiguous. Germline lookup yields CDR1 SGHRS and CDR2 YFSETQ. Trimming removed 2 bases at V and 2 bases at J, with 10 bases between. There are 15 residues in the CDR3. CDR3 bases: TGCGCCAGCAGCTTACTCGGGCTTACTAATGAAAAACTGTTTTTT. As protein: CASSLLGLTNEKLFF.

The CDR3 loop is CATSEEDRGLGEKLFF. The CDR3 nucleotides are TGTGCCACCAGTGAAGAGGACAGGGGGTTGGGTGAAAAACTGTTTTTT. The V call is TRBV24-1, the J call TRBJ1-4; 10 bases line up with TRBD1. There are 16 residues in the CDR3. Germline V gives CDR1 KGHDR, CDR2 SFDVKD. Losses at the gene ends were 4 bases for V and 7 bases for J; bases not matched to a gene: 8.

The chain links TRBV6-5 to TRBJ2-3, with D perhaps TRBD2 (5 bases). This CDR3 region has 12 residues. The V gene lost 2 bases and the J gene lost 7 bases, with 7 bases spanning the gap. Per germline, CDR1 MNHEY and CDR2 SVGAGI. CDR3 protein: CASSYRGYTQYF. Written as DNA, the CDR3 is TGTGCCAGCAGTTACCGAGGGTATACGCAGTATTTT.

The J gene is TRBJ2-1, the V gene TRBV10-3; TRBD2 matches at 14 bases. V trimming: 6 bases; J trimming: 6 bases; junction bases outside the gene matches: 16. Germline-derived CDR1 and CDR2 are ENHRY and SYGVKD. The CDR3 sequence is 19 residues long. The CDR3 nucleotides read TGTGCCATCAGCCGACTAGCGGGAGGGGGGGTAGGTCGCGGCAATGAGCAGTTCTTC. Protein sequence: CAISRLAGGGVGRGNEQFF.

This sequence joins TRBV19 and TRBJ2-7; TRBD2 agrees at 7 bases. The CDR3 has 16 amino acids. Germline assignment: CDR1 LNHDA and CDR2 SQIVND (reference sequence). Trimming cost V 3 bases and J 7 bases; bases outside gene matches: 15. Written as DNA, the CDR3 is TGTGCCAGTAGTATTGGCCGGGGGGTCAGGAATGTGGAGCAGTACTTC. Amino acids: CASSIGRGVRNVEQYF.

This clone showed up just once. The chain carries TRBV7-9 and TRBJ2-3; 7 bases match TRBD2. This CDR3 region has 15 residues. The V and J ends lost 5 bases and 4 bases, in that order; junction bases with no gene match: 9. Germline CDR1 SEHNR, CDR2 FQNEAQ (reference sequence). The chain's CDR3 is CASSAGRLAADTQYF. CDR3 nucleotides: TGTGCCAGCAGCGCCGGTAGGCTAGCGGCAGATACGCAGTATTTT.

This clone was seen a few times. The chain has TRBV9 and TRBJ1-1; D ambiguous. This CDR3 is built from 15 residues. With 0 bases removed from V and 1 base from J, the gap between germline ends came to 10 bases. Germline CDR1 is SGDLS and CDR2 is YYNGEE. The CDR3 bases are TGTGCCAGCAGCGTAGAGGTGGGAGAGAACACTGAAGCTTTCTTT. Protein: CASSVEVGENTEAFF.

V and J are TRBV6-5 and TRBJ2-7; TRBD2 aligns across 8 bases. This CDR3 contains 14 residues. The V and J ends lost 2 bases and 7 bases, in that order; junction bases with no gene match: 7. The germline gives CDR1 MNHEY, CDR2 SVGAGI. CDR3 amino acids: CASSYPGGAGEQYF. The CDR3 nucleotides are TGTGCCAGCAGTTACCCCGGGGGGGCCGGGGAGCAGTACTTC.

Only a few counts were recorded for this clone. The rearrangement links TRBV7-6 to TRBJ1-3; D unclear. The V end was cut by 0 bases, the J end by 0 bases, with 9 bases between. The CDR3 sequence is 16 residues long. CDR1 and CDR2 (germline): SGHVS, FNYEAQ. Written as DNA, the CDR3 is TGTGCCAGCAGCTTAGCGGTAGGATCCTCTGGAAACACCATATATTTT. Amino acids: CASSLAVGSSGNTIYF.

V is TRBV14 and J is TRBJ2-7, with 12 bases identical to TRBD2. Germline lookup yields CDR1 SGHDN and CDR2 FVKESK. CDR3 length: 17 amino acids. The trim removed 1 base at V and 3 bases at J, leaving 7 bases unmatched. This chain's CDR3 is CASSQGLLAGGNYEQYF. Written as DNA, the CDR3 is TGTGCCAGCAGCCAAGGATTACTAGCGGGGGGCAACTACGAGCAGTACTTC.

This clone was seen only once. CDR3 protein: CAWRAGSYNSPLHF. The CDR3 nucleotides read TGTGCCTGGAGAGCTGGGTCCTATAATTCACCCCTCCACTTT. The chain employs TRBV30 and TRBJ1-6; D unclear. Between the trimmed V and J ends, which lost 3 bases and 1 base, there was a span of 7 bases. In germline, CDR1 is GTSNPN, CDR2 SVGIG (reference sequence). The CDR3 sequence is 14 residues long.

V gene TRBV11-2 combines with J gene TRBJ2-7; D is possibly TRBD1 or TRBD2 (6 bases each). V was trimmed by 1 base and J by 0 bases, leaving 10 bases between them. This CDR3 is 15 amino acids long. Germline V lookup: CDR1 SGHAT, CDR2 FQNNGV. The CDR3 region has the DNA TGTGCCAGCAGCTTAGCGGGGGCCAACTCCTACGAGCAGTACTTC. It translates to CASSLAGANSYEQYF.

The CDR3 bases are TGTGCCAGCAGTTACTCGGGACAGGGGGGGACCGGGGAGCTGTTTTTT. It specifies CASSYSGQGGTGELFF. The V and J genes are TRBV6-5 and TRBJ2-2; 11 nucleotides line up with TRBD1. Germline V gene data show CDR1 as MNHEY and CDR2 as SVGAGI. The length of the CDR3 is 16 residues. V shed 0 bases and J 5 bases; nucleotides not matched to a gene: 2.

The chain employs TRBV10-3 and TRBJ1-2, with TRBD1 as a possible D gene (6 bases). The CDR3 totals 14 residues. The ends were cut back, 3 bases at V and 3 bases at J, with 11 bases in the middle. Germline V gene lookup returns CDR1 ENHRY and CDR2 SYGVKD. This CDR3 is CAISETGRDYGYTF. CDR3 bases: TGTGCCATCAGTGAAACAGGGAGGGACTATGGCTACACCTTC.

V and J are TRBV4-2 and TRBJ2-7; tentatively, D is TRBD1 (5 bases). Trimming shortened V by 1 base and J by 0 bases, and 13 bases separated the two germline ends. Germline CDR1 is LGHNA and CDR2 is YNFKEQ. The CDR3 spans 16 residues. CDR3 sequence (DNA): TGTGCCAGCAGCCAAGGACAGTCCCTCAGCTCCTACGAGCAGTACTTC. This codes for CASSQGQSLSSYEQYF.

There are a few counts of this clone. The chain uses TRBV7-2 and TRBJ2-1, with D hard to call. The CDR3 is 15 amino acids. The ends were cut back, 0 bases at V and 0 bases at J, with 6 bases in the middle. The germline CDR1 and CDR2 sequences are SGHTA and FQGNSA. This CDR3 is CASSLARSSYNEQFF. The CDR3 nucleotides read TGTGCCAGCAGCTTAGCGAGGTCCTCCTACAATGAGCAGTTCTTC.

This chain joins TRBV11-1 and TRBJ2-1; no reliable D call. Germline CDR1 reads SGHAT; CDR2 reads FQDESV (reference sequence). The ends were cut back, 0 bases at V and 3 bases at J, with 9 bases in the middle. CDR3 length equals 15 residues. The CDR3 DNA sequence: TGTGCCAGCAGCTTAGCGCTTACTCTCTACAATGAGCAGTTCTTC. This sequence encodes CASSLALTLYNEQFF.

The chain joins TRBV7-2 to TRBJ2-5; the match to TRBD2 covers 12 bases. Germline V gene sequence: CDR1 SGHTA, CDR2 FQGNSA. The CDR3 is 16 residues long. V was pared by 3 bases and J by 5 bases, with 7 bases of the junction left unmatched. CDR3 region: CASSFDSSGGAETQYF. The CDR3 coding sequence is TGTGCCAGCAGCTTCGACTCTAGCGGGGGGGCGGAGACCCAGTACTTC.

The rearrangement joins TRBV18 to TRBJ2-5; 9 nucleotides agree with TRBD2. The CDR3 runs to 15 residues. CDR1 is KGHSH, CDR2 LQKENI, per germline. J lost 5 bases, V lost 5 bases, and 9 bases had no gene match. CDR3 coding DNA: TGTGCCAGCTCAACGCCGGGACTAGCCTTGGAGACCCAGTACTTC. Amino acids: CASSTPGLALETQYF.

V usage is TRBV5-5 and J usage is TRBJ2-5; 7 bases match TRBD2. The germline CDR1 and CDR2 sequences are SGHKS and YYEKEE (reference sequence). The CDR3 covers 15 residues. V was clipped by 2 bases and J by 1 base; unmatched bases: 5. This chain's CDR3 is CASSFESGGQETQYF. The CDR3 nucleotides read TGTGCCAGCAGCTTTGAGTCGGGGGGCCAAGAGACCCAGTACTTC.

V usage is TRBV5-8 and J usage is TRBJ1-2; 7 bases are a match to TRBD1. V lost 4 bases and J lost 4; bases outside the gene matches: 16. The CDR3 has 17 amino acids. Germline V gives CDR1 SGHTS, CDR2 YDEGEE. This chain's CDR3 is CASSQLRDRQRVYGYTF. CDR3 nucleotides: TGTGCCAGCAGCCAGCTCCGGGACAGACAAAGGGTCTATGGCTACACCTTC.